One and the same sample provided the 32 T cell receptor beta chains below, sequenced in a study of T cell responses to AZD1222 COVID-19 vaccine. Using immunoSEQ multiplex PCR, the repertoire was profiled, and TCRdb retains in-frame clones only, with some absent. Of 100,000 to 150,000 clones listed, 93% are singletons. Sequenced material: peripheral blood, taken on day 0 of AZD1222 vaccination. The origin of the receptors is an adult in good health.

This chain connects TRBV5-1 to TRBJ1-3, with no clear D. The CDR3 loop spans 16 amino acids. Looked up from germline, CDR1 is SGHRS and CDR2 is YFSETQ. The V end was cut by 0 bases, the J end by 0 bases, with 10 bases between. CDR3 region: CASSLEAQYSGNTIYF. For the CDR3, the DNA is TGCGCCAGCAGCTTGGAGGCCCAATACTCTGGAAACACCATATATTTT.

The chain couples TRBV10-3 to TRBJ2-2, with D perhaps TRBD2 (6 bases). Germline CDR1 ENHRY, CDR2 SYGVKD. This CDR3 has 13 amino acids. The V end lost 10 bases, the J end lost 8 bases, and 17 bases lay between the germline ends. This CDR3 reads CATGTVEGGELFF. In nucleotides, the CDR3 is TGTGCCACCGGGACCGTGGAGGGGGGGGAGCTGTTTTTT.

The chain has TRBV30 and TRBJ2-7; possibly TRBD1 for D (7 bases). Germline CDR1 is GTSNPN and CDR2 is SVGIG (reference sequence). V was clipped by 3 bases and J by 7 bases, with 16 bases between them. CDR3 length: 13 residues. In DNA, the CDR3 is TGTGCCTGGAGACGGGCAGGGGGAGGAGAGCAGTACTTC. Its protein is CAWRRAGGGEQYF.

The chain links TRBV4-3 to TRBJ2-3, with a weak D call TRBD1 (5 bases). V gave up 1 base and J gave up 5 bases, with 16 bases separating them. This CDR3 has 16 residues. From germline, CDR1 is LGHNA and CDR2 YSLEER. DNA for the CDR3: TGCGCCAGCAGCCAAGGGGTAGGGGCAAGGGTAGATACGCAGTATTTT. Residues: CASSQGVGARVDTQYF.

The chain combines TRBV27 with TRBJ1-6; D is undetermined. CDR1 is MNHEY, CDR2 SMNVEV, per germline (reference sequence). This CDR3 contains 12 residues. V lost 2 bases and J lost 7, with 3 bases in between. The CDR3 sequence is CASSLLNSPLHF. The CDR3 region has the DNA TGTGCCAGCAGTTTACTCAATTCACCCCTCCACTTT.

This chain joins TRBV10-2 and TRBJ2-2, with D perhaps matching TRBD2 (6 bases). V lost 6 bases, J lost 0 bases, and 11 bases lay in between. The V gene's germline CDR1 is WSHSY and CDR2 SAAADI. This CDR3 has 15 residues. The CDR3 nucleotides read TGCGCCAGCAGACGCTCGGGGGCGAACACCGGGGAGCTGTTTTTT. Amino acid sequence: CASRRSGANTGELFF.

The V call is TRBV24-1, the J call TRBJ2-1, with D perhaps matching TRBD1 (6 bases). The V end was cut by 2 bases, the J end by 6 bases, with 7 bases between. This CDR3 has 13 residues. The V gene's germline CDR1 is KGHDR and CDR2 SFDVKD. The CDR3 is CATSDWDTNEQFF. CDR3 sequence (DNA): TGTGCCACCAGTGATTGGGACACCAATGAGCAGTTCTTC.

This rearrangement joins TRBV7-8 to TRBJ1-1; D is ambiguous. CDR3 length: 15 amino acids. Germline-derived CDR1 and CDR2 are SGHVS and FQNEAQ. Trimming stripped 2 bases from V and 0 bases from J, with 10 bases between. CDR3 nucleotide sequence: TGTGCCAGCAGCTTATACGGTTTTCTGAACACTGAAGCTTTCTTT. It codes for CASSLYGFLNTEAFF.

The rearrangement links TRBV30 to TRBJ1-2; D is uncertain. CDR3 length equals 12 residues. Germline V gives CDR1 GTSNPN, CDR2 SVGIG (reference sequence). Trimming stripped 0 bases from V and 12 bases from J, with 14 bases between. The DNA for the CDR3 is TGTGCCTGGAGTGTTGGACGTCCGAATCACACCTTC. It encodes CAWSVGRPNHTF.

The chain combines TRBV9 with TRBJ1-5; tentative D call: TRBD1 (6 bases). The V gene lost 0 bases and the J gene lost 0 bases, with 13 bases spanning the gap. The CDR3 totals 17 residues. Looked up from germline, CDR1 is SGDLS and CDR2 is YYNGEE. This CDR3 reads CASSVAGTGLSNQPQHF. DNA for the CDR3: TGTGCCAGCAGCGTAGCCGGTACAGGGCTTAGCAATCAGCCCCAGCATTTT.

The CDR3 DNA is TGTGCCAGTATTGACTCCTCGGGCTACGAGCAGTACTTC. Protein: CASIDSSGYEQYF. V is TRBV19 and J is TRBJ2-7; D remains unclear. The germline V gene has CDR1 LNHDA and CDR2 SQIVND (reference sequence). With 7 bases removed from V and 3 bases from J, the gap between germline ends came to 13 bases. The CDR3 consists of 13 residues.

The chain links TRBV3-1 (or the pseudogene TRBV3-2) to TRBJ1-3; D is ambiguous. The CDR3 spans 16 residues. V lost 0 bases and J lost 0, with 9 bases in between. CDR1 is LGHDT and CDR2 is YNNKEL in the germline V gene (reference sequence). For the CDR3, the DNA is TGTGCCAGCAGCCAAGATCGGGTCTCCTCTGGAAACACCATATATTTT. Translated, it gives CASSQDRVSSGNTIYF.

This clone appeared once. V and J are TRBV6-4 and TRBJ1-6, with 8 bases lining up with TRBD1. This CDR3 contains 13 residues. Losses at the gene ends were 8 bases for V and 5 bases for J; bases not matched to a gene: 2. CDR1 and CDR2 (germline): MRHNA, SNTAGT. Here the CDR3 DNA reads TGTGCCAGCCCGGACAGGGATAATTCACCCCTCCACTTT. It encodes CASPDRDNSPLHF.

The chain is built from TRBV7-2 and TRBJ2-7; the match to TRBD2 covers 7 bases. The V and J ends lost 11 bases and 1 base, in that order; junction bases with no gene match: 8. Per the germline V gene, CDR1 is SGHTA and CDR2 is FQGNSA. The CDR3 totals 13 residues. The CDR3 DNA follows: TGTGCCGTCCGGCGGGAGTTATCCTACGAGCAGTACTTC. Translation: CAVRRELSYEQYF.

V is TRBV13 and J is TRBJ1-5; D may be TRBD1 (5 bases). CDR1 and CDR2 (germline): PRHDT, FYEKMQ (reference sequence). This CDR3 has 14 residues. V was pared by 3 bases and J by 5 bases, with 11 bases between. This chain's CDR3 is CASSLGTSDQPQHF. DNA of the CDR3: TGTGCCAGCAGCTTGGGGACGTCCGATCAGCCCCAGCATTTT.

The chain recombines TRBV10-3 with TRBJ2-3; 14 positions match TRBD2. With 1 base clipped from V and 8 bases from J, the junction kept 5 bases outside the gene matches. The germline gives CDR1 ENHRY, CDR2 SYGVKD. This CDR3 comprises 16 residues. The DNA for the CDR3 is TGTGCCATCAGTGAGTTAGGGACTAGCGGGAGACCTACGCAGTATTTT. Residues: CAISELGTSGRPTQYF.

This clone appeared once. The CDR3 DNA is TGTGCCAGCAGTGACGGTCTGGACAGGGGTTGGGATGAGCAGTTCTTC. Protein product: CASSDGLDRGWDEQFF. The chain joins TRBV6-4 to TRBJ2-1; 9 bases fit TRBD1. The CDR3 covers 16 residues. Germline lookup yields CDR1 MRHNA and CDR2 SNTAGT. Unmatched junction bases numbered 10, after V lost 2 bases and J lost 8 bases.

This chain uses TRBV2 with TRBJ1-1; the D is unclear. Trimming stripped 0 bases from V and 12 bases from J, with 14 bases between. This CDR3 has 13 amino acids. Germline values: CDR1 SNHLY, CDR2 FYNNEI. CDR3 protein: CASSEAEPGITFF. The CDR3, as DNA: TGTGCCAGCAGTGAAGCGGAGCCGGGGATCACTTTCTTT.

This clone was observed a single time. A junction end diverges from the germline sequence, so it may reflect a read error. The chain has TRBV27 and TRBJ1-4; D is unresolved. Germline V lookup: CDR1 MNHEY, CDR2 SMNVEV (reference sequence). The CDR3 sequence is 17 residues long. The DNA for the CDR3 is TGTGCCACCAGTCCCCCATTTACAAGAGGACGGAATGAAAAACTGTTTTTT. Amino acid sequence: CATSPPFTRGRNEKLFF.

The chain is built from TRBV30 and TRBJ1-1; D may be TRBD1 (6 bases). The CDR3 runs 12 residues. CDR1 GTSNPN and CDR2 SVGIG come from the germline V gene (reference sequence). V was trimmed by 3 bases and J by 4 bases, leaving 9 bases between them. The chain's CDR3 is CAWSRGGTEAFF. The CDR3 nucleotides read TGTGCCTGGAGCCGAGGGGGCACTGAAGCTTTCTTT.

The V call is TRBV28, the J call TRBJ1-4; a weak D match, TRBD1 (6 bases). Germline V lookup: CDR1 MDHEN, CDR2 SYDVKM. V was trimmed by 6 bases and J by 10 bases, leaving 21 bases between them. The CDR3 runs 15 residues. The chain's CDR3 is CASSPRDPKGGKLFF. In nucleotides, the CDR3 is TGTGCCAGCAGCCCCCGGGACCCAAAGGGGGGAAAACTGTTTTTT.

This chain links TRBV6-5 with TRBJ2-7; 11 bases are shared with TRBD2. The germline V gene has CDR1 MNHEY and CDR2 SVGAGI. The CDR3 runs 15 residues. V shed 7 bases and J 4 bases; nucleotides not matched to a gene: 9. The chain's CDR3 is CASIGPGTSGYEQYF. The DNA for the CDR3 is TGTGCCAGCATCGGCCCCGGGACTAGCGGTTACGAGCAGTACTTC.

This clone was seen a few times. The CDR3 nucleotides read TGTGCCAGCAGTGAGGGATGGGGCTCCCCTAACTATGGCTACACCTTC. Residues: CASSEGWGSPNYGYTF. The chain employs TRBV2 and TRBJ1-2; D might be TRBD1 (5 bases). Germline-derived CDR1 and CDR2 are SNHLY and FYNNEI. CDR3 length: 16 residues. V lost 3 bases and J lost 0, with 14 bases in between. The whole variable domain, remainder taken from reference TRBV2 and TRBJ1-2, is EPEVTQTPSHQVTQMGQEVILRCVPISNHLYFYWYRQILGQKVEFLVSFYNNEISEKSEIFDDQFSVERPDGSNFTLKIRSTKLEDSAMYFCASSEGWGSPNYGYTFGSGTRLTVV.

The genes are TRBV10-2 and TRBJ1-1; D is unresolved. V dropped 0 bases and J dropped 1 base, with 12 bases sitting between them. The CDR3 spans 16 residues. Per the germline V gene, CDR1 is WSHSY and CDR2 is SAAADI. In DNA form, the CDR3 reads TGCGCCAGCAGTGAGTCCCACCTAACGAGGAACACTGAAGCTTTCTTT. It yields the protein CASSESHLTRNTEAFF.

This clone was found once. The chain carries TRBV12-3 or TRBV12-4 and TRBJ1-2; D remains unclear. This CDR3 comprises 11 residues. The germline V and J ends were trimmed by 9 bases and 4 bases, with 9 bases remaining between them. This CDR3 reads CARKGAYGYTF. The CDR3 DNA sequence: TGTGCCAGGAAGGGCGCCTATGGCTACACCTTC.

V usage is TRBV12-5 and J usage is TRBJ1-2; a weak D match, TRBD1 (6 bases). The V end was cut by 2 bases, the J end by 4 bases, with 8 bases between. The CDR3 is 13 amino acids. Germline V gene lookup returns CDR1 LGHNT and CDR2 FRNRAP. The CDR3 region has the DNA TGTGCTAGTGGTTTGACAGGGCCCTATGGCTACACCTTC. It is translated as CASGLTGPYGYTF. The variable domain in full, completed from reference TRBV12-5 and TRBJ1-2, reads DARVTQTPRHKVTEMGQEVTMRCQPILGHNTVFWYRQTMMQGLELLAYFRNRAPLDDSGMPKDRFSAEMPDATLATLKIQPSEPRDSAVYFCASGLTGPYGYTFGSGTRLTVV.

The chain combines TRBV18 with TRBJ1-1, with D perhaps TRBD1 (5 bases). The ends were cut back, 4 bases at V and 1 base at J, with 13 bases in the middle. The CDR3 has 15 amino acids. CDR1 and CDR2 from the germline V gene are KGHSH and LQKENI. The CDR3 nucleotides read TGTGCCAGCTCACGAACGGGACGGACGAACACTGAAGCTTTCTTT. Protein sequence: CASSRTGRTNTEAFF. Filled out from reference TRBV18 and TRBJ1-1, the complete variable domain reads NAGVMQNPRHLVRRRGQEARLRCSPMKGHSHVYWYRQLPEEGLKFMVYLQKENIIDESGMPKERFSAEFPKEGPSILRIQQVVRGDSAAYFCASSRTGRTNTEAFFGQGTRLTVV.

The genes are TRBV4-2 and TRBJ1-2, with D hard to call. Germline values: CDR1 LGHNA, CDR2 YNFKEQ. This CDR3 has 12 residues. The V gene lost 0 bases and the J gene lost 7 bases, with 6 bases spanning the gap. The CDR3 nucleotides are TGTGCCAGCAGCCAAGATATTGGTGGCTACACCTTC. This encodes CASSQDIGGYTF.

The chain has TRBV7-6 and TRBJ2-7; perhaps TRBD1 as D (8 bases). The germline gives CDR1 SGHVS, CDR2 FNYEAQ. Trimming removed 5 bases from V and 0 bases from J, with 17 bases in between. This CDR3 contains 16 residues. CDR3 residues: CASSPTGGELSYEQYF. The DNA for the CDR3 is TGTGCCAGCAGCCCAACAGGGGGGGAACTCTCCTACGAGCAGTACTTC.

CDR3 sequence reads: CASSQDLVGVSSGSFSYGYTF. CDR3 nucleotide sequence: TGTGCCAGCAGCCAAGATCTGGTCGGGGTCAGCTCCGGGAGTTTCTCCTATGGCTACACCTTC. This rearrangement joins TRBV4-2 to TRBJ1-2; D unresolved. Germline V CDR1 and CDR2: LGHNA, YNFKEQ. The ends were cut back, 0 bases at V and 4 bases at J, with 30 bases in the middle. The CDR3 is 21 amino acids.

The chain employs TRBV3-1 (or the pseudogene TRBV3-2) and TRBJ1-5; 8 bases line up with TRBD1. CDR3 length: 14 residues. Losses at the gene ends were 1 base for V and 5 bases for J; bases not matched to a gene: 1. Germline V gene data show CDR1 as LGHDT and CDR2 as YNNKEL (reference sequence). CDR3 loop: CASSQGQGYQPQHF. CDR3 DNA: TGTGCCAGCAGCCAAGGACAGGGGTATCAGCCCCAGCATTTT.

The rearrangement links TRBV25-1 to TRBJ1-1; 11 bases are shared with TRBD1. Per the germline V gene, CDR1 is MGHDK and CDR2 is SYGVNS. This CDR3 has 13 residues. After removal of 2 bases from V and 10 bases from J, the junction contained 3 bases not matched to a gene. CDR3 loop: CASSETGTGGAFF. The CDR3 DNA sequence: TGTGCCAGCAGTGAAACCGGGACAGGGGGAGCTTTCTTT.